What follows are 16 T cell receptor beta chains derived from one specimen sequenced in a study of patients and donors after allogeneic stem cell transplantation. TCRdb called the RT-PCR reads again in MiXCR, with one record for every CDR3 protein. The sample holds 150,000 to 250,000 distinct CDR3 sequences, approximately 41% seen once. Sequenced material: blood, either unsorted or a sorted T cell fraction (not recorded which). The receptors were gathered from a human donor who was either an allogeneic HSCT recipient or a stem cell or donor lymphocyte infusion donor (not recorded which). It is not recorded whose cells these are; they may come from a transplant donor.

This clonotype was detected only a few times. The rearrangement links TRBV7-9 to TRBJ2-2, with D perhaps matching TRBD1 (6 bases). Trimming left V 5 bases short and J 0 bases short, with 13 bases between. Germline V CDR1 and CDR2: SEHNR, FQNEAQ (reference sequence). This CDR3 is 16 amino acids long. The CDR3, as DNA: TGTGCCAGCAGCCACACGGACAGCGCGAACACCGGGGAGCTGTTTTTT. This codes for CASSHTDSANTGELFF.

This clonotype turned up a few times. The V call is TRBV6-5, the J call TRBJ1-2; TRBD1 might be the D (5 bases). This CDR3 contains 15 residues. The germline V and J ends were trimmed by 0 bases and 5 bases, with 13 bases remaining between them. The germline CDR1 and CDR2 sequences are MNHEY and SVGAGI. CDR3 bases: TGTGCCAGCAGTTACTCGACAGATCGGGGGTATGGCTACACCTTC. Protein product: CASSYSTDRGYGYTF.

This chain joins TRBV5-5 and TRBJ1-4; 7 nucleotides agree with TRBD1. Losses at the gene ends were 6 bases for V and 3 bases for J; bases not matched to a gene: 5. This CDR3 comprises 14 residues. CDR1 and CDR2 (germline): SGHKS, YYEKEE (reference sequence). The CDR3 is CASTRGLPNEKLFF. For the CDR3, the DNA is TGTGCCAGCACGAGGGGGCTACCTAATGAAAAACTGTTTTTT.

The V gene is TRBV2, the J gene TRBJ2-4; 9 bases are shared with TRBD2. V was pared by 1 base and J by 4 bases, with 2 bases of the junction left unmatched. Germline V gives CDR1 SNHLY, CDR2 FYNNEI. This CDR3 has 15 residues. The CDR3 coding sequence is TGTGCCAGCAGTGAAGACCTAGCGGGAAAAAACATTCAGTACTTC. Translating it yields CASSEDLAGKNIQYF.

The chain employs TRBV18 and TRBJ2-5; D is uncertain. The germline V gene encodes CDR1 KGHSH and CDR2 LQKENI. This CDR3 has 15 residues. V was trimmed by 8 bases and J by 2 bases, leaving 18 bases between them. The CDR3 reads CASRLGESRQETQYF. As DNA, the CDR3 is TGTGCCAGCCGTCTCGGAGAGTCCAGACAAGAGACCCAGTACTTC.

This clonotype was seen a handful of times. The V call is TRBV5-1, the J call TRBJ2-5; perhaps TRBD2 as D (5 bases). CDR1 and CDR2 (germline): SGHRS, YFSETQ. This CDR3 is 11 amino acids long. V dropped 7 bases and J dropped 5 bases, with 9 bases sitting between them. CDR3 loop: CASVSGETQYF. In DNA, the CDR3 is TGCGCCAGCGTCTCGGGGGAGACCCAGTACTTC.

The chain links TRBV12-3 or TRBV12-4 to TRBJ1-2; maybe TRBD1 (6 bases). Trimming shortened V by 2 bases and J by 5 bases, and 9 bases separated the two germline ends. This CDR3 region has 13 residues. In nucleotides, the CDR3 is TGTGCCAGCAGTTTAATACAGGGTTATGGCTACACCTTC. This gives the protein CASSLIQGYGYTF.

V and J are TRBV12-3 or TRBV12-4 and TRBJ1-1; D may be TRBD1 (5 bases). The CDR3 spans 13 residues. Between the trimmed V and J ends, which lost 9 bases and 1 base, there was a span of 12 bases. In nucleotides, the CDR3 is TGTGCCAGGTTGAGCAGGGAGAACACTGAAGCTTTCTTT. This encodes CARLSRENTEAFF.

The rearrangement joins TRBV6-2 or TRBV6-3 to TRBJ1-1; D is ambiguous. Germline assignment: CDR1 MNHEY and CDR2 SVGEGT. V lost 2 bases to trimming and J lost 5 bases, with 9 bases between them. CDR3 length equals 13 residues. The CDR3 nucleotides read TGTGCCAGCAGTTACCAACCGGGAACTGAAGCTTTCTTT. Amino acid sequence: CASSYQPGTEAFF.

This chain uses TRBV4-2 with TRBJ2-4, with TRBD2 matching over 7 bases. The V gene end was trimmed by 1 base and the J gene end by 1 base; junction bases not matched to a gene: 4. Germline assignment: CDR1 LGHNA and CDR2 YNFKEQ. This CDR3 spans 16 amino acids. CDR3 coding DNA: TGTGCCAGCAGCCAAGGGGCGACTAGCGCCAAAAACATTCAGTACTTC. Translating gives CASSQGATSAKNIQYF.

In its sample, this clonotype was seen a few times. The chain has TRBV29-1 and TRBJ1-2, with a tentative D call TRBD1 (6 bases). CDR3 length: 13 amino acids. The germline CDR1 and CDR2 sequences are SQVTM and ANQGSEA. The germline V and J ends were trimmed by 5 bases and 0 bases, with 10 bases remaining between them. The CDR3 loop reads CSVMDRTNYGYTF. The CDR3 bases are TGCAGCGTTATGGACAGAACTAACTATGGCTACACCTTC.

A few counts support this clonotype. This rearrangement joins TRBV4-3 to TRBJ2-3, with D hard to call. This CDR3 is built from 14 residues. CDR1 is LGHNA, CDR2 YSLEER, per germline. Trimming removed 4 bases at V and 7 bases at J, with 15 bases between. The CDR3 loop is CASSRMIDLNTQYF. CDR3 DNA sequence: TGCGCCAGCAGCCGTATGATAGATCTGAATACGCAGTATTTT.

This chain links TRBV19 with TRBJ1-2, with TRBD1 matching 9 bases. Germline CDR1 LNHDA, CDR2 SQIVND (reference sequence). CDR3 length: 15 amino acids. The J segment lost 5 bases and the V segment lost 3 bases, leaving 7 bases of the junction unmatched. The CDR3 loop reads CASSIPDGQGYGYTF. In DNA, the CDR3 is TGTGCCAGTAGTATCCCGGATGGACAGGGGTATGGCTACACCTTC.

The chain couples TRBV4-1 to TRBJ2-3; tentative D call: TRBD1 (6 bases). Trimming took 3 bases from V and 4 from J, leaving 17 bases between them. Germline V gene data show CDR1 as MGHRA and CDR2 as YSYEKL. This CDR3 region has 16 residues. Here the CDR3 DNA reads TGCGCCAGCAGCCACCGGGGACACCAAGGGGCAGATACGCAGTATTTT. It encodes CASSHRGHQGADTQYF.

This clonotype was counted only a few times. The gene calls are TRBV2 and TRBJ1-3; D not resolved. V lost 3 bases and J 0 bases, leaving 9 bases between the germline ends. The germline V gene encodes CDR1 SNHLY and CDR2 FYNNEI. CDR3 length: 15 residues. The DNA for the CDR3 is TGTGCCAGCAGTGAGGAAGGTTTCTCTGGAAACACCATATATTTT. Its translation is CASSEEGFSGNTIYF. Full variable domain (remainder filled in from reference TRBV2 and TRBJ1-3): EPEVTQTPSHQVTQMGQEVILRCVPISNHLYFYWYRQILGQKVEFLVSFYNNEISEKSEIFDDQFSVERPDGSNFTLKIRSTKLEDSAMYFCASSEEGFSGNTIYFGEGSWLTVV.

This clonotype was detected a few times. The chain is built from TRBV4-3 and TRBJ1-1; D unresolved. With 0 bases removed from V and 4 bases from J, the gap between germline ends came to 18 bases. Germline CDR1 LGHNA, CDR2 YSLEER. The CDR3 runs to 17 residues. The CDR3 DNA is TGCGCCAGCAGCCAAGACTCTGGCGGCGTCTCGACCACTGAAGCTTTCTTT. This encodes CASSQDSGGVSTTEAFF.